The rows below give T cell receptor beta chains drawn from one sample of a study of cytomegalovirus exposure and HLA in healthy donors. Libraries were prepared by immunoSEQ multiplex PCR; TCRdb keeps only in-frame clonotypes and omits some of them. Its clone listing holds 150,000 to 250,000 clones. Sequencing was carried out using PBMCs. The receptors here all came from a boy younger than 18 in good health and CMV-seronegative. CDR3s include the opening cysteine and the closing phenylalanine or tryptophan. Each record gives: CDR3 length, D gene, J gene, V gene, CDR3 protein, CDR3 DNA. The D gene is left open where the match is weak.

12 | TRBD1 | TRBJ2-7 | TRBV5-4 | CASSFSRGTEYF | TGTGCCAGCAGCTTTTCCAGGGGGACCGAGTACTTC
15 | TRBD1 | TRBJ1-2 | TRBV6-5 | CASSYSGQGLYGYTF | TGTGCCAGCAGTTACTCGGGACAGGGGCTCTATGGCTACACCTTC
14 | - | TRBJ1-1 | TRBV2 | CASSVQGTNTEAFF | TGTGCCAGCAGTGTCCAGGGGACGAACACTGAAGCTTTCTTT
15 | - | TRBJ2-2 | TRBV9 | CASGTNIGTTGELFF | TGTGCCAGTGGGACAAATATTGGGACCACCGGGGAGCTGTTTTTT
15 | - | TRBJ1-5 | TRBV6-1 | CASSELPRGYQPQHF | TGTGCCAGCAGTGAACTGCCCAGGGGTTATCAGCCCCAGCATTTT
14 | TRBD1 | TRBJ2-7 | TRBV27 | CASSSGTGVHEQYF | TGTGCCAGCAGTTCCGGGACAGGGGTCCACGAGCAGTACTTC
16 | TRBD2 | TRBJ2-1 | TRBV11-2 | CASSPASGAVWYEQFF | TGTGCCAGCAGCCCGGCTAGCGGGGCAGTGTGGTATGAGCAGTTCTTC
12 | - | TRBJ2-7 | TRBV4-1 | CASSQDEYEQYF | TGCGCCAGCAGCCAAGACGAGTACGAGCAGTACTTC
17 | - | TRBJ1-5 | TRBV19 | CASSNPPHRDSNQPQHF | TGTGCCAGTAGTAACCCCCCCCACAGGGATAGCAATCAGCCCCAGCATTTT
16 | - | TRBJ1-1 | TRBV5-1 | CASSLADGREGTEAFF | TGCGCCAGCAGCTTGGCCGACGGGAGGGAGGGGACTGAAGCTTTCTTT
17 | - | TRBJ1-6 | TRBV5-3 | CARSLGWGPIDNSPLHF | TGTGCCAGAAGCTTGGGATGGGGGCCAATCGATAATTCACCCCTCCACTTT
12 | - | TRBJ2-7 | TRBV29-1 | CSVEGRNYEQYF | TGCAGCGTTGAAGGCAGGAATTACGAGCAGTACTTC
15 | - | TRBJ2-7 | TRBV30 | CAWSEGHLSSYEQYF | TGTGCCTGGAGTGAGGGACACCTCTCCTCCTACGAGCAGTACTTC
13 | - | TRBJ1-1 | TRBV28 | CASSLPGEGLAFF | TGTGCCAGCAGTTTACCAGGGGAGGGATTAGCTTTCTTT
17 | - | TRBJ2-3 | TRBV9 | CASSVGFADTSTDTQYF | TGTGCCAGCAGCGTAGGTTTTGCGGACACTAGCACAGATACGCAGTATTTT
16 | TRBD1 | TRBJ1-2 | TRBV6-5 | CASSYLQGRTNYGYTF | TGTGCCAGCAGTTACTTACAGGGGAGGACTAACTATGGCTACACCTTC
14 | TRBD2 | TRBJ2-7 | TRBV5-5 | CASSLSLAGDEQYF | TGTGCCAGCAGCTTAAGTCTAGCGGGGGATGAGCAGTACTTC
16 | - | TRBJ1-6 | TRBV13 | CASNRRGEPYNSPLHF | TGTGCCAGCAACCGCCGAGGAGAACCCTATAATTCACCCCTCCACTTT
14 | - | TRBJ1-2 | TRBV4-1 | CASSQDKGLGGYTF | TGCGCCAGCAGCCAAGATAAGGGGCTTGGAGGCTACACCTTC
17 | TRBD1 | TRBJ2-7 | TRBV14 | CASSRRHRDRVPYEQYF | TGTGCCAGCAGCCGACGCCACCGGGACAGGGTACCCTACGAGCAGTACTTC
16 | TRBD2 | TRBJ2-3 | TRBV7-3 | CASSLSSGGFTDTQYF | TGTGCCAGCAGCTTGAGTAGCGGGGGGTTCACAGATACGCAGTATTTT
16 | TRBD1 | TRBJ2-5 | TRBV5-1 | CASSLSGTGSQETQYF | TGCGCCAGCAGCTTATCCGGGACAGGGAGCCAAGAGACCCAGTACTTC
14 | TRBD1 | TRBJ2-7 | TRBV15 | CATSGPGQEYEQYF | TGTGCCACCAGCGGACCGGGACAGGAATACGAGCAGTACTTC
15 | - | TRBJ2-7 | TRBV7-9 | CASSLPGTSPYEQYF | TGTGCCAGCAGCTTACCCGGGACATCACCCTACGAGCAGTACTTC
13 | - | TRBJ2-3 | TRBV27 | CASKRLGADTQYF | TGTGCCAGCAAACGTCTGGGCGCAGATACGCAGTATTTT
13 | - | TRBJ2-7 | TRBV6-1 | CASSEAETSEQYF | TGTGCCAGCAGTGAAGCCGAGACCAGCGAGCAGTACTTC
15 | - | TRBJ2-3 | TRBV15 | CATSRDPGAGDTQYF | TGTGCCACCAGCAGAGATCCAGGGGCAGGGGATACGCAGTATTTT
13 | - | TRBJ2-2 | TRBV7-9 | CASSLGSTGELFF | TGTGCCAGCAGCTTGGGGAGCACCGGGGAGCTGTTTTTT
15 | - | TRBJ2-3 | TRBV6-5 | CASRPGRLGLDTQYF | TGTGCCAGCAGGCCCGGAAGGCTAGGTTTAGATACGCAGTATTTT
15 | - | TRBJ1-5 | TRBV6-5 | CASSYSRQSNQPQHF | TGTGCCAGCAGTTACTCGCGACAGTCCAATCAGCCCCAGCATTTT
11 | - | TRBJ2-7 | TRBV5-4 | CASSLGYEQYF | TGTGCCAGCAGCCTCGGGTACGAGCAGTACTTC
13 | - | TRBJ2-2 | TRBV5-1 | CASSLARVGELFF | TGCGCCAGCAGCTTGGCTCGGGTCGGGGAGCTGTTTTTT
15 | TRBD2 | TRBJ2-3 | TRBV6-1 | CASSEDSGGGYTQYF | TGTGCCAGCAGTGAAGATAGCGGGGGGGGATATACGCAGTATTTT
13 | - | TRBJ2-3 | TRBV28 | CASSWGGADTQYF | TGTGCCAGCAGTTGGGGGGGCGCAGATACGCAGTATTTT